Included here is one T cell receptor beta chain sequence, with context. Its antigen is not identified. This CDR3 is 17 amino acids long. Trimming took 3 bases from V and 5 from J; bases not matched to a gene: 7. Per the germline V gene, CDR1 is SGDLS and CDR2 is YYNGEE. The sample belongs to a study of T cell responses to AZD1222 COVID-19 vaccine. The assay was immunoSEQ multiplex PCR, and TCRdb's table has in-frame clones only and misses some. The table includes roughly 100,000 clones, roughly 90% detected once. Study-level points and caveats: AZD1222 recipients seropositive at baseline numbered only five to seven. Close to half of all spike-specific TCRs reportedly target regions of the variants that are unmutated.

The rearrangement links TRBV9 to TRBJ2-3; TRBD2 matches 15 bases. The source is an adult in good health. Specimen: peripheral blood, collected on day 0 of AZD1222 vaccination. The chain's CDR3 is CASSEPGLAGGLDTQYF. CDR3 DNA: TGTGCCAGCAGCGAACCGGGACTAGCGGGAGGACTAGATACGCAGTATTTT.